This is a list of T cell receptor beta chains from one sample in a study of T cell responses to AZD1222 COVID-19 vaccine. Assay: immunoSEQ multiplex PCR; the TCRdb copy retains only in-frame clones and omits some. This sample has around 150,000 clones; roughly 92% occur once, and the top ten carry more than 0.9%. The sequencing here drew on peripheral blood, taken 28 days after the second AZD1222 dose. These receptor sequences come from an adult who received the AZD1222 COVID-19 vaccine. Both conserved end residues are part of each CDR3. The D gene is left open where the match is weak. Size values are once, few and many counts, or a class for expanded clones, and some rows have none.

>TRBV5-1|TRBJ1-1|NA|NA
TGCGCCAGCAGCTTCTCCGGGCGAGGGTACACTGAAGCTTTCTTT
CASSFSGRGYTEAFF
>TRBV5-4|TRBJ1-2|NA|NA
TGTGCCAGCAGCCCCGGGACCTATGGCTACACCTTC
CASSPGTYGYTF
>TRBV28|TRBJ1-2|NA|NA
TGTGCCACAAACCAGGGTCCCTATGGCTACACCTTC
CATNQGPYGYTF
>TRBV11-2|TRBJ2-1|NA|TRBD2
TGTGCCAGCAGCTTAAGGGTTGTAGCGGGGGGTTACAATGAGCAGTTCTTC
CASSLRVVAGGYNEQFF
>TRBV3-1/TRBV3-2|TRBJ1-2|few|NA
TGTGCCAGCAGCCAAGGTGCGGATAACTATGGCTACACCTTC
CASSQGADNYGYTF
>TRBV5-6|TRBJ1-1|NA|NA
TGTGCCAGCAGCTGGGGAGGTGGGACTTCGATGCTTGAAGCTTTCTTT
CASSWGGGTSMLEAFF
>TRBV9|TRBJ1-2|NA|NA
TGTGCCAGCAGCGTAGGTGGATTGAACTATGGCTACACCTTC
CASSVGGLNYGYTF
>TRBV27|TRBJ2-1|few|NA
TGTGCCAGCAGTTTCCGGGACAAGCAGTTCTTC
CASSFRDKQFF
>TRBV5-8|TRBJ1-6|NA|TRBD1
TGTGCCAGCAGCAGCGGACAGGGGAGCTCCTATAATTCACCCCTCCACTTT
CASSSGQGSSYNSPLHF
>TRBV9|TRBJ1-1|NA|NA
TGTGCCAGCAGCCCCTTCGGACAACCAAACACTGAAGCTTTCTTT
CASSPFGQPNTEAFF
>TRBV27|TRBJ2-2|once|NA
TGTGCCAGCAGTTTATCCTCGAACACCGGGGAGCTGTTTTTT
CASSLSSNTGELFF
>TRBV6-6|TRBJ1-5|NA|NA
TGTGCCAGTCGCAGGGATAGCAATCAGCCCCAGCATTTT
CASRRDSNQPQHF
>TRBV3-1/TRBV3-2|TRBJ2-7|NA|TRBD2
TGTGCCAGCAGCACTCGTCCGGGACGCCGGACTAGCGGATCCTACGAGCAGTACTTC
CASSTRPGRRTSGSYEQYF
>TRBV6-1|TRBJ1-2|NA|TRBD1
TGTGCCAGCAGTGAACCCCCCGGGACAGGGTATCGCTACACCTTC
CASSEPPGTGYRYTF
>TRBV7-2|TRBJ2-7|few|NA
TGTGCCAGCAGCCTGACAGGATCCTTCTACGAGCAGTACTTC
CASSLTGSFYEQYF
>TRBV4-1|TRBJ2-7|once|NA
TGCGCCAGCAGCCAAGTCGGATCGGTCGGGACCACCTACGAGCAGTACTTC
CASSQVGSVGTTYEQYF
>TRBV19|TRBJ2-7|NA|NA
TGTGCCAGTAGTATCGGTAGCGGATCCTACGAGCAGTACTTC
CASSIGSGSYEQYF
>TRBV5-1|TRBJ2-3|few|TRBD2
TGCGCCAGCAGCTCGGGACTAGCTCTCTCAGATACGCAGTATTTT
CASSSGLALSDTQYF
>TRBV19|TRBJ2-7|NA|NA
TGTGCCAGTAGTATATTGTCCCAGGCCGGCGGGTACGAGCAGTACTTC
CASSILSQAGGYEQYF
>TRBV5-1|TRBJ2-5|NA|TRBD1
TGCGCCAGCAGCTTCTCCGGAACAGGGGAAGAGACCCAGTACTTC
CASSFSGTGEETQYF
>TRBV4-1|TRBJ1-1|NA|NA
TGCGCCAGCAGCCGAGCTACAGGTTTCGCCACTGAAGCTTTCTTT
CASSRATGFATEAFF
>TRBV18|TRBJ2-3|NA|TRBD1
TGTGCCAGCTCACCACCGTCAAAGGGGGCCAACACAGATACGCAGTATTTT
CASSPPSKGANTDTQYF
>TRBV4-1|TRBJ2-1|once|NA
TGCGCCAGCAGCCGCACCTTAGAGGGTGTTTCGAATGAGCAGTTCTTC
CASSRTLEGVSNEQFF
>TRBV18|TRBJ1-1|NA|TRBD1
TGTGCCAGCTCATTCACAGGGGAGGGTGAAGCTTTCTTT
CASSFTGEGEAFF
>TRBV18|TRBJ2-3|NA|TRBD2
TGTGCCAGCTCACCAGCATCCGCGAGCGGGATTAGGGATACGCAGTATTTT
CASSPASASGIRDTQYF
>TRBV30|TRBJ1-2|NA|NA
TGTGCCTCATACCGGCCTTCTGGCTACACCTTC
CASYRPSGYTF
>TRBV7-2|TRBJ2-7|few|TRBD2
TGTGCCAGCAGCCCGGGGACTAGCGGGACGGTAGGGCCCTCCTACGAGCAGTACTTC
CASSPGTSGTVGPSYEQYF
>TRBV6-5|TRBJ2-5|NA|TRBD1
TGTGCCACCCGACAGGGGGCGGGGACCCAGTACTTC
CATRQGAGTQYF
>TRBV7-8|TRBJ1-5|NA|NA
TGTGCCAGCAGCTTATTGGATAGCAATCAGCCCCAGCATTTT
CASSLLDSNQPQHF
>TRBV5-1|TRBJ2-3|NA|TRBD2
TGCGCCAGCAGCTTGGGTTTCCCTAGCGGGGGCTCAGATACGCAGTATTTT
CASSLGFPSGGSDTQYF
>TRBV4-2|TRBJ1-2|NA|TRBD1
TGTGCCAGCAGCCAGGCCGGGACAGGGGATGGCTACACCTTC
CASSQAGTGDGYTF
>TRBV7-2|TRBJ2-7|NA|TRBD1
TGTGCCAGCAGCTCGAGGGGACAGGCCTACGAGCAGTACTTC
CASSSRGQAYEQYF
>TRBV6-5|TRBJ1-2|NA|NA
TGTGCCAGCAGTTCGGGACGGACCTATGGCTACACCTTC
CASSSGRTYGYTF
>TRBV6-2/TRBV6-3|TRBJ2-3|NA|NA
TGTGCCAGCAGTTATTCCCGCGATACGCAGTATTTT
CASSYSRDTQYF
>TRBV10-1|TRBJ1-1|NA|TRBD1
TGCGCCAGCAGTGGCCCCGGGACAGCGAACACTGAAGCTTTCTTT
CASSGPGTANTEAFF
>TRBV4-1|TRBJ1-5|once|NA
TGCGCCAGCAGCCAAGATATAGGGGTAGGACAGCCCCAGCATTTT
CASSQDIGVGQPQHF
>TRBV19|TRBJ1-2|once|NA
TGTGCCAGTAGTATAGAACGCTATGGCTACACCTTC
CASSIERYGYTF
>TRBV4-2|TRBJ2-2|NA|TRBD2
TGTGCCAGCAGCCAAGAATGGGGACTAGCGGGGGGGCGCGGGGAGCTGTTTTTT
CASSQEWGLAGGRGELFF
>TRBV29-1|TRBJ1-1|NA|NA
TGCAGCGCCGCCTTAGGGACGCGGACTGAAGCTTTCTTT
CSAALGTRTEAFF
>TRBV15|TRBJ1-1|NA|NA
TGTGCCACCAGCAGTCAGGGAGACAACACTGAAGCTTTCTTT
CATSSQGDNTEAFF
>TRBV27|TRBJ1-4|NA|NA
TGTGCCAGCAAGATGGCAGGGCCTGCAACTAATGAAAAACTGTTTTTT
CASKMAGPATNEKLFF
>TRBV19|TRBJ2-7|NA|TRBD1
TGTGCCAGTAGTATGCTCCGGGACAGGGGAGGCGAGCAGTACTTC
CASSMLRDRGGEQYF
>TRBV7-8|TRBJ1-2|NA|NA
TGTGCCAGCAGCCCCCCGCGGCAGGGCAACCTCTATGGCTACACCTTC
CASSPPRQGNLYGYTF
>TRBV29-1|TRBJ2-7|NA|NA
TGCAGCGTTGAACTCCCTAACGAGCAGTACTTC
CSVELPNEQYF
>TRBV27|TRBJ1-1|NA|NA
TGTGCCAGCAGTTTGACTTTTCGGCGGGAGGACACTGAAGCTTTCTTT
CASSLTFRREDTEAFF
>TRBV29-1|TRBJ2-7|NA|NA
TGCAGCGGTAGACCCGGGCCCTACGAGCAGTACTTC
CSGRPGPYEQYF
>TRBV10-1|TRBJ2-2|NA|NA
TGCGCCAGCAGCCGGGAATTAACCGGGGAGCTGTTTTTT
CASSRELTGELFF
>TRBV27|TRBJ1-6|NA|NA
TGTGCCAGCAGTTATCCCGGTTATAATTCACCCCTCCACTTT
CASSYPGYNSPLHF
>TRBV19|TRBJ1-1|NA|NA
TGTGCCAGTAGTATTGGGGTGTCTGAAGCTTTCTTT
CASSIGVSEAFF
>TRBV15|TRBJ2-7|NA|TRBD2
TGTGCCACCAGCAGAGATGTTCTAGCGGGAGTTAGATCTTGGGCATACGAGCAGTACTTC
CATSRDVLAGVRSWAYEQYF
>TRBV7-9|TRBJ2-1|NA|TRBD2
TGTGCCAGCAGACCACTAGCGGGGGGGAACAATGAGCAGTTCTTC
CASRPLAGGNNEQFF
>TRBV1|TRBJ1-1|NA|NA
TGCACCAGCAGCCAACCAAGAACCCCGGGCACTGAAGCTTTCTTT
CTSSQPRTPGTEAFF
>TRBV7-6|TRBJ2-1|NA|TRBD2
TGTGCCAGCAGCTGGAGCGGGAACCCAAATAATGAGCAGTTCTTC
CASSWSGNPNNEQFF
>TRBV7-2|TRBJ1-4|NA|TRBD1
TGTGCCAGCAGCCCCTCCGGGACAGAGCATGAAAAACTGTTTTTT
CASSPSGTEHEKLFF
>TRBV5-1|TRBJ2-1|NA|TRBD2
TGCGCCAGCAGCCCCGGTATAGCGGGGGCCTACAATGAGCAGTTCTTC
CASSPGIAGAYNEQFF
>TRBV19|TRBJ2-7|NA|NA
TGTGCCAGTAGTAGGGGCGACGGCAGTTTAGAAATTAACGAGCAGTACTTC
CASSRGDGSLEINEQYF
>TRBV3-1/TRBV3-2|TRBJ2-3|NA|TRBD2
TGTGCCAGCAGCCAGGCTAGCGGGAGAGGAGATACGCAGTATTTT
CASSQASGRGDTQYF
>TRBV7-6|TRBJ2-2|NA|TRBD1
TGTGCCAGCAGCCCACTGGGACAGACGAACACCGGGGAGCTGTTTTTT
CASSPLGQTNTGELFF
>TRBV7-9|TRBJ2-7|NA|TRBD2
TGTGCCAGCAGCTTATTGGCCGGACTAGCCCCGGGCGAGCAGTACTTC
CASSLLAGLAPGEQYF